These T cell receptor beta chains were read from a single sample in a study of human T cells and chemical hapten exposure. A single record per CDR3 protein comes from TCRdb applying MiXCR to the RACE reads. This sample has about 65,000 distinct CDR3 sequences, with 6% to 7% found just once. The sample consisted of whole blood. These TCRs come from a female donor in good health. Some clones in this sample may be carry-over from other donors' samples. Both conserved end residues are part of each CDR3. The D gene is left open where the match is weak. Not every row has a clone size; where given, it reads once, few, many or a size class.

clone size | D gene | J gene | V gene | CDR3 protein | CDR3 DNA
many | . | TRBJ2-1 | TRBV6-2/TRBV6-3 | CASSYFGVAPYNEQFF | TGTGCCAGCAGTTACTTTGGTGTTGCGCCCTACAATGAGCAGTTCTTC
many | . | TRBJ2-7 | TRBV5-1 | CASSLAPGQTYEQYF | TGCGCCAGCAGCTTGGCGCCCGGACAAACCTACGAGCAGTACTTC
many | . | TRBJ2-1 | TRBV11-1 | CASSLFRDNGQFF | TGTGCCAGCAGCTTATTCAGGGATAACGGGCAGTTCTTC
many | TRBD1 | TRBJ2-7 | TRBV24-1 | CATSDGTVSYEQYF | TGTGCCACCAGTGATGGGACAGTCTCCTACGAGCAGTACTTC
many | TRBD1 | TRBJ2-5 | TRBV5-1 | CASSSRTGGGETQYF | TGCGCCAGCAGCTCAAGGACAGGGGGTGGTGAGACCCAGTACTTC
many | . | TRBJ2-5 | TRBV15 | CATSTGPKETQYF | TGTGCCACCAGCACGGGGCCCAAAGAGACCCAGTACTTC
. | . | TRBJ2-1 | TRBV7-8 | CASSSPRANSYNEQFF | TGTGCCAGCAGCTCCCCGCGGGCGAACTCCTACAATGAGCAGTTCTTC
. | . | TRBJ2-3 | TRBV14 | CASSQEAYTQYF | TGTGCCAGCAGCCAAGAGGCATATACGCAGTATTTT
. | TRBD1 | TRBJ2-5 | TRBV12-3/TRBV12-4 | CASSAGQVETQYF | TGTGCCAGCAGTGCGGGACAGGTAGAGACCCAGTACTTC
. | TRBD2 | TRBJ2-1 | TRBV6-1 | CASSEAVAGGPSNEQFF | TGTGCCAGCAGTGAAGCGGTAGCGGGAGGGCCCTCGAATGAGCAGTTCTTC
few | TRBD1 | TRBJ1-2 | TRBV6-6 | CANRQGEQMGYGYTF | TGTGCCAACCGACAGGGGGAACAGATGGGCTATGGCTACACCTTC
few | . | TRBJ2-5 | TRBV3-1 | CASSQEYMAGRETQYF | TGTGCCAGCAGCCAAGAATATATGGCAGGGCGGGAGACCCAGTACTTC
few | . | TRBJ2-5 | TRBV7-2 | CASSLDSVTQETQYF | TGTGCCAGCAGCTTAGATAGCGTCACGCAAGAGACCCAGTACTTC
. | . | TRBJ2-7 | TRBV25-1 | CASSEFGHEQYF | TGTGCCAGCAGTGAGTTTGGGCACGAGCAGTACTTC
. | . | TRBJ2-3 | TRBV20-1 | CSARRGFTDTQYF | TGCAGTGCTAGACGGGGTTTCACAGATACGCAGTATTTT
many | . | TRBJ2-5 | TRBV4-3 | CASSQDSGVGETQYF | TGCGCCAGCAGCCAAGATTCGGGCGTGGGGGAGACCCAGTACTTC
. | TRBD2 | TRBJ2-1 | TRBV20-1 | CSARTGLADYNEQFF | TGCAGTGCTAGAACGGGACTAGCGGACTACAATGAGCAGTTCTTC
few | . | TRBJ1-1 | TRBV7-9 | CASSGVTGRMNTEAFF | TGTGCCAGCAGTGGGGTCACAGGGAGAATGAACACTGAAGCTTTCTTT